A single sample gave rise to the 30 T cell receptor beta chains below, sequenced in a study of identical twins. TCRdb re-analysed the 5' RACE reads in MiXCR, keeping a single row per CDR3 protein. The sample contains some 590,000 distinct CDR3 sequences, roughly 9.9% of which appear only once. The same sample was also studied in work on yellow fever vaccine responses in identical twins.

Material for sequencing was PBMCs. The receptor source for this set is a woman aged 18-29 years in good health.

This clonotype turned up a few times. V usage is TRBV3-1 and J usage is TRBJ1-5, with D possibly being TRBD1 (6 bases). V dropped 3 bases and J dropped 7 bases, with 10 bases sitting between them. The CDR3 spans 13 residues. The germline V gene encodes CDR1 LGHDT and CDR2 YNNKEL (reference sequence). In nucleotides, the CDR3 is TGTGCCAGCAGCCAGAACAGGGAGCAGCCCCAGCATTTT. Its protein is CASSQNREQPQHF.

There are a few counts of this clonotype. The gene calls are TRBV2 and TRBJ2-1; maybe TRBD2 (5 bases). Per the germline V gene, CDR1 is SNHLY and CDR2 is FYNNEI. The V gene lost 3 bases and the J gene lost 0 bases, with 12 bases spanning the gap. This CDR3 spans 16 amino acids. The CDR3 loop is CASSESGLYSYNEQFF. CDR3 bases: TGTGCCAGCAGTGAGTCCGGACTCTACTCCTACAATGAGCAGTTCTTC.

This clonotype was seen repeatedly, ten times or more. The V and J genes are TRBV5-1 and TRBJ2-2, with TRBD1 matching over 7 bases. The CDR3 covers 15 residues. In germline, CDR1 is SGHRS, CDR2 YFSETQ. After removal of 4 bases from V and 3 bases from J, the junction contained 6 bases not matched to a gene. The CDR3 spells CASSLRTGHTGELFF. In nucleotides, the CDR3 is TGCGCCAGCAGCCTCAGGACAGGCCACACCGGGGAGCTGTTTTTT.

This clonotype was seen at least ten times. The rearrangement uses TRBV7-9 and TRBJ2-1; no reliable D call. From germline, CDR1 is SEHNR and CDR2 FQNEAQ (reference sequence). V was pared by 2 bases and J by 10 bases, with 6 bases between. The length of the CDR3 is 11 residues. In DNA, the CDR3 is TGTGCCAGCAGCTTACAGAGGGAGCAGTTCTTC. It yields the protein CASSLQREQFF.

This clonotype was seen at least ten times. The chain couples TRBV7-9 to TRBJ2-7; D may match TRBD1 or TRBD2 (5 bases each). Germline loops: CDR1 SEHNR, CDR2 FQNEAQ (reference sequence). The CDR3 covers 14 residues. Trimming took off 2 bases at V and 6 bases at J, with 14 bases between the two ends. DNA of the CDR3: TGTGCCAGCAGCTTAAAGGGGAGCTCCAGCGAGCAGTACTTC. It translates to CASSLKGSSSEQYF.

The chain couples TRBV3-1 to TRBJ2-5, with D unclear. Germline V gene sequence: CDR1 LGHDT, CDR2 YNNKEL (reference sequence). V lost 0 bases and J 4 bases, leaving 12 bases between the germline ends. CDR3 length: 15 amino acids. CDR3 loop: CASSQDDRSGETQYF. In DNA, the CDR3 is TGTGCCAGCAGCCAAGATGACCGGTCTGGAGAGACCCAGTACTTC.

Only a few counts were recorded for this clonotype. The J gene is TRBJ2-5, the V gene TRBV10-3; the D is unclear. V was cut by 0 bases and J by 9 bases, with 11 bases left in between. The CDR3 has 13 amino acids. CDR1 is ENHRY and CDR2 is SYGVKD in the germline V gene. CDR3 loop: CAISESLDAAQYF. The DNA of the CDR3 is TGTGCCATCAGTGAGTCCCTCGACGCGGCCCAGTACTTC.

This clonotype was seen more than once but under ten times. The rearrangement links TRBV11-2 to TRBJ2-1, with D maybe TRBD1 (8 bases). Germline V gene lookup returns CDR1 SGHAT and CDR2 FQNNGV. The CDR3 runs 17 residues. Trimming removed 7 bases from V and 0 bases from J, with 19 bases in between. This chain's CDR3 is CASTTGGAKSSYNEQFF. DNA of the CDR3: TGTGCCAGCACCACAGGGGGGGCGAAAAGCTCCTACAATGAGCAGTTCTTC.

This chain connects TRBV15 to TRBJ2-5; no reliable D call. Trimming removed 0 bases at V and 5 bases at J, with 10 bases between. Germline values: CDR1 LNHNV, CDR2 YYDKDF (reference sequence). The CDR3 sequence is 14 residues long. The CDR3 DNA sequence: TGTGCCACCAGCAGAGAAGTAGGATGGGAGACCCAGTACTTC. Protein sequence: CATSREVGWETQYF.

This clonotype has a handful of counts. The genes are TRBV30 and TRBJ2-3; D not certain. Between the trimmed V and J ends, which lost 5 bases and 0 bases, there was a span of 6 bases. CDR1 and CDR2 (germline): GTSNPN, SVGIG (reference sequence). The CDR3 is 12 amino acids. Written as DNA, the CDR3 is TGTGCCTGGGATCTTAGCACAGATACGCAGTATTTT. Protein: CAWDLSTDTQYF.

The chain has TRBV29-1 and TRBJ2-7, with TRBD1 matching over 10 bases. Trimming removed 4 bases from V and 4 bases from J; junction bases left unmatched: 4. The V gene's germline CDR1 is SQVTM and CDR2 ANQGSEA. The CDR3 has 13 amino acids. This CDR3 is CSVVGQGNYEQYF. For the CDR3, the DNA is TGCAGCGTTGTGGGACAGGGGAATTACGAGCAGTACTTC.

V is TRBV28 and J is TRBJ2-7, with 11 bases aligning to TRBD2. The length of the CDR3 is 16 residues. V gave up 1 base and J gave up 3 bases; unmatched junction bases: 5. CDR1 and CDR2 from the germline V gene are MDHEN and SYDVKM. This CDR3 reads CASSLSVLAGDYEQYF. The CDR3 coding sequence is TGTGCCAGCAGTTTATCAGTACTAGCGGGAGACTACGAGCAGTACTTC.

This clonotype was seen many times. The gene calls are TRBV28 and TRBJ1-3; D uncertain. V lost 4 bases, J lost 0 bases, and 13 bases lay in between. From germline, CDR1 is MDHEN and CDR2 SYDVKM. This CDR3 is 16 amino acids long. The CDR3 reads CASSSHELLSGNTIYF. For the CDR3, the DNA is TGTGCCAGCAGTTCACATGAGCTTCTCTCTGGAAACACCATATATTTT.

This clonotype has ten or more counts. The chain joins TRBV5-6 to TRBJ2-1; D ambiguous. The V and J ends lost 7 bases and 9 bases respectively, with 20 bases between them. The CDR3 loop spans 14 amino acids. Germline CDR1 SGHDT, CDR2 YYEEEE. CDR3 protein: CASLHSQWNSEQFF. As DNA, the CDR3 is TGTGCCAGCCTTCACTCCCAGTGGAATAGTGAGCAGTTCTTC.

This clonotype has more than one count but fewer than ten. The chain joins TRBV2 to TRBJ1-2; the match to TRBD1 covers 11 bases. The germline V gene encodes CDR1 SNHLY and CDR2 FYNNEI. Trimming took 2 bases from V and 6 from J; bases not matched to a gene: 23. This CDR3 contains 21 residues. The CDR3 sequence: CASSEFIVGLGQGGLQDGYTF. CDR3 DNA sequence: TGTGCCAGCAGTGAATTTATCGTAGGGTTGGGACAGGGGGGCCTACAAGATGGCTACACCTTC. Full variable domain (outside the CDR3, taken from reference TRBV2 and TRBJ1-2): EPEVTQTPSHQVTQMGQEVILRCVPISNHLYFYWYRQILGQKVEFLVSFYNNEISEKSEIFDDQFSVERPDGSNFTLKIRSTKLEDSAMYFCASSEFIVGLGQGGLQDGYTFGSGTRLTVV.

The sample holds many counts of this clonotype. The CDR3 here is CASSFLDEQFF. DNA for the CDR3: TGTGCCAGCAGCTTTCTAGATGAGCAGTTCTTC. The chain employs TRBV12-3 or TRBV12-4 and TRBJ2-1; D uncertain. Trimming took off 6 bases at V and 8 bases at J, with 8 bases between the two ends. The CDR3 sequence is 11 residues long.

This clonotype came up many times. This chain uses TRBV5-1 with TRBJ1-2, with TRBD1 matching over 9 bases. The CDR3 consists of 14 residues. Germline CDR1 is SGHRS and CDR2 is YFSETQ. With V trimmed by 4 bases and J by 3 bases, 4 bases remained unmatched. Here the CDR3 DNA reads TGCGCCAGCAGCGCCGGACAGGGGTACTATGGCTACACCTTC. As protein: CASSAGQGYYGYTF.

At least ten counts were recorded for this clonotype. The chain uses TRBV12-3 or TRBV12-4 and TRBJ2-7, with 11 bases matching TRBD2. V trimming: 2 bases; J trimming: 5 bases; junction bases outside the gene matches: 8. The CDR3 contains 16 residues. The CDR3 protein is CASSLLTSGKSDEQYF. The CDR3 DNA is TGTGCCAGCAGTTTACTGACTAGCGGGAAGTCGGACGAGCAGTACTTC.

This clonotype was seen only a few times. The chain has TRBV6-1 and TRBJ2-3; D perhaps matches TRBD2 (5 bases). V lost 6 bases to trimming and J lost 4 bases, with 14 bases between them. The CDR3 consists of 14 residues. Germline CDR1 reads MNHNS; CDR2 reads SASEGT. The CDR3 region is CASSHTWEPDTQYF. The CDR3 nucleotides read TGTGCCAGCAGCCACACGTGGGAGCCAGATACGCAGTATTTT.

Many counts were recorded for this clonotype. The chain combines TRBV20-1 with TRBJ2-7, with a weak D call TRBD2 (5 bases). Germline-derived CDR1 and CDR2 are DFQATT and SNEGSKA (reference sequence). The CDR3 runs to 13 residues. V was trimmed by 4 bases and J by 6 bases, leaving 16 bases between them. The CDR3 DNA is TGCAGTGCTAAGAGGGAGTTCGGGGTCGAGCAGTACTTC. This codes for CSAKREFGVEQYF.

This clonotype was counted many times. The rearrangement uses TRBV7-8 and TRBJ1-2; TRBD1 aligns across 8 bases. The CDR3 is made up of 16 amino acids. CDR1 and CDR2 (germline): SGHVS, FQNEAQ. With V trimmed by 5 bases and J by 0 bases, 8 bases remained unmatched. The CDR3, as DNA: TGTGCCAGCAGCCCTAGGGAGGGACAGGCTAACTATGGCTACACCTTC. It is translated as CASSPREGQANYGYTF.

The chain is built from TRBV12-3 or TRBV12-4 and TRBJ2-2, with D possibly being TRBD1 or TRBD2 (5 bases each). The CDR3 runs to 14 residues. Trimming left V 6 bases short and J 6 bases short, with 14 bases between. The CDR3 DNA reads as TGTGCCAGCAGGGGGACCACTGGGGCCGGGGAGCTGTTTTTT. It translates to CASRGTTGAGELFF.

This clonotype has only a few counts. This rearrangement joins TRBV29-1 to TRBJ2-5; D is unclear. Per the germline V gene, CDR1 is SQVTM and CDR2 is ANQGSEA. This CDR3 contains 10 residues. Trimming left V 6 bases short and J 8 bases short, with 10 bases between. The CDR3 spells CSVHVDTQYF. The CDR3, as DNA: TGCAGCGTCCATGTGGATACCCAGTACTTC.

The chain couples TRBV3-1 to TRBJ2-1, with TRBD2 matching 7 bases. The germline CDR1 and CDR2 sequences are LGHDT and YNNKEL (reference sequence). CDR3 length: 19 amino acids. Trimming removed 8 bases from V and 0 bases from J; junction bases left unmatched: 19. This CDR3 is CASSKDPSVGRGSYNEQFF. CDR3 nucleotides: TGTGCCAGCTCCAAAGATCCCTCGGTGGGGAGGGGCTCCTACAATGAGCAGTTCTTC.

The chain recombines TRBV20-1 with TRBJ2-7; 7 bases line up with TRBD2. With 5 bases clipped from V and 6 bases from J, the junction kept 10 bases outside the gene matches. Germline V gene sequence: CDR1 DFQATT, CDR2 SNEGSKA (reference sequence). The CDR3 totals 13 residues. In nucleotides, the CDR3 is TGCAGTGCTGGGCGGGAGATTCGCCCCGAGCAGTACTTC. Protein product: CSAGREIRPEQYF.

This clonotype was seen many times. The chain combines TRBV28 with TRBJ2-2; 9 bases align to TRBD1. The CDR3 spans 16 residues. Germline V gene lookup returns CDR1 MDHEN and CDR2 SYDVKM. V lost 2 bases, J lost 5 bases, and 6 bases stayed unmatched. This CDR3 reads CASSLRTGARTGELFF. The CDR3 nucleotides read TGTGCCAGCAGTTTAAGGACAGGGGCGCGTACCGGGGAGCTGTTTTTT.

This clonotype has a single count. The chain couples TRBV11-3 to TRBJ2-3; TRBD2 agrees at 11 bases. The CDR3 totals 15 residues. J gave up 7 bases and V 1 base, and 4 bases lay outside the gene matches. Germline V CDR1 and CDR2: SGHNT, YENEEA. CDR3 amino acids: CASSLGASGGHTQYF. Here the CDR3 DNA reads TGTGCCAGCAGCTTAGGGGCTAGCGGGGGGCATACGCAGTATTTT.

J is TRBJ2-5 and V is TRBV24-1; 9 bases fit TRBD2. V trimming: 2 bases; J trimming: 5 bases; junction bases outside the gene matches: 5. The CDR3 sequence is 15 residues long. Looked up from germline, CDR1 is KGHDR and CDR2 is SFDVKD. The CDR3: CATSDWRGGLETQYF. For the CDR3, the DNA is TGTGCCACCAGTGATTGGCGGGGGGGCCTGGAGACCCAGTACTTC.

The table lists this clonotype with many counts. V gene TRBV5-1 combines with J gene TRBJ2-5; 9 bases are a match to TRBD1. The CDR3 contains 16 residues. Germline V CDR1 and CDR2: SGHRS, YFSETQ. V gave up 0 bases and J gave up 5 bases; unmatched junction bases: 8. The CDR3 DNA reads as TGCGCCAGCAGCTTGGGGCCACAGGGGGCATTGGAGACCCAGTACTTC. As protein: CASSLGPQGALETQYF.

This clonotype was detected a few times. This rearrangement joins TRBV5-1 to TRBJ2-7; 10 bases map to TRBD2. V shed 1 base and J 6 bases; nucleotides not matched to a gene: 10. Germline lookup yields CDR1 SGHRS and CDR2 YFSETQ. The CDR3 length is 16 residues. CDR3 region: CASSLYASGSAREQYF. The CDR3 nucleotides are TGCGCCAGCAGCTTGTATGCTAGCGGGAGTGCTCGCGAGCAGTACTTC.